One and the same sample provided the 25 T cell receptor beta chains below, sequenced in a study of cytomegalovirus exposure and HLA in healthy donors. The method was immunoSEQ multiplex PCR; TCRdb's version includes in-frame clones alone and lacks a portion of them. The sample lists 150,000 to 200,000 clones, around four fifths seen once, with approximately 7% in the top ten. Sequencing input: PBMCs. Source of these receptors: a young man in good health and CMV-seropositive.

This clone was counted once. The V and J genes are TRBV27 and TRBJ1-1; TRBD1 matches at 8 bases. Germline V CDR1 and CDR2: MNHEY, SMNVEV (reference sequence). V dropped 5 bases and J dropped 4; count of bases not matched to a gene: 6. There are 14 residues in the CDR3. The CDR3 protein is CASSLQGAGTEAFF. The CDR3 nucleotides read TGTGCCAGCAGTCTCCAGGGGGCCGGCACTGAAGCTTTCTTT.

This clone was counted a few times. The V call is TRBV29-1, the J call TRBJ1-3; no definite D call. V lost 1 base, J lost 2 bases, and 6 bases lay in between. This CDR3 is built from 13 residues. Germline-derived CDR1 and CDR2 are SQVTM and ANQGSEA. The CDR3 DNA sequence: TGCAGCGTTGAAGGGGCCGCTGGAAACACCATATATTTT. It encodes CSVEGAAGNTIYF.

V gene TRBV4-2 combines with J gene TRBJ1-1, with 7 bases that match TRBD1. This CDR3 region has 15 residues. CDR1 LGHNA and CDR2 YNFKEQ come from the germline V gene. After removal of 4 bases from V and 1 base from J, the junction contained 6 bases not matched to a gene. The CDR3 protein is CASSRRTGENTEAFF. CDR3 in DNA: TGTGCCAGCAGCCGCCGAACAGGGGAGAACACTGAAGCTTTCTTT.

V and J are TRBV6-1 and TRBJ2-7; 7 bases align to TRBD2. V dropped 3 bases and J dropped 3; count of bases not matched to a gene: 2. This CDR3 is built from 13 residues. The germline V gene encodes CDR1 MNHNS and CDR2 SASEGT. The CDR3 region has the DNA TGTGCCAGCAGTGAGGCTAGCGGCTACGAGCAGTACTTC. Translating gives CASSEASGYEQYF.

This chain links TRBV7-2 with TRBJ2-7; a possible D gene is TRBD2 (5 bases). The CDR3 runs to 13 residues. V gave up 3 bases and J gave up 7 bases, with 13 bases separating them. Germline V gene data show CDR1 as SGHTA and CDR2 as FQGNSA. The CDR3 DNA is TGTGCCAGCAGCTTCGAGGGTTCGCGGGAGCAGTACTTC. This encodes CASSFEGSREQYF.

CDR3 DNA sequence: TGTGCCAGTAGTCGCACTGAAGCTTTCTTT. Its protein product is CASSRTEAFF. The genes are TRBV19 and TRBJ1-1, with D uncertain. Deletions cut 5 bases from V and 4 bases from J, with 2 bases between. CDR1 and CDR2 (germline): LNHDA, SQIVND (reference sequence). The CDR3 contains 10 residues.

The J gene is TRBJ2-4, the V gene TRBV30, with D maybe TRBD2 (6 bases). Germline V gene lookup returns CDR1 GTSNPN and CDR2 SVGIG (reference sequence). Trimming pared 0 bases from V and 7 bases from J, leaving 19 bases between. This CDR3 has 16 residues. CDR3: CAWSVSGGGVWNIQYF. The CDR3 DNA reads as TGTGCCTGGAGTGTATCCGGGGGAGGAGTTTGGAACATTCAGTACTTC.

In its sample, this clone was seen a few times. The CDR3 DNA follows: TGTGCCAGCAGTCTCGACAGGGGGCATCAGCCCCAGCATTTT. This gives the protein CASSLDRGHQPQHF. The chain has TRBV28 and TRBJ1-5, with 10 bases matching TRBD1. Losses at the gene ends were 5 bases for V and 5 bases for J; bases not matched to a gene: 3. In germline, CDR1 is MDHEN, CDR2 SYDVKM. This CDR3 comprises 14 residues.

The rearrangement joins TRBV15 to TRBJ1-5; no clear D gene. The V and J ends lost 1 base and 5 bases respectively, with 9 bases between them. The length of the CDR3 is 14 residues. CDR1 is LNHNV, CDR2 YYDKDF, per germline (reference sequence). CDR3 loop: CATSRGSSYQPQHF. The CDR3 DNA follows: TGTGCCACCAGCAGAGGTTCCAGTTATCAGCCCCAGCATTTT.

The chain is built from TRBV18 and TRBJ2-5, with TRBD2 matching over 11 bases. The CDR3 loop spans 19 amino acids. The germline V gene has CDR1 KGHSH and CDR2 LQKENI. V trimming: 2 bases; J trimming: 4 bases; junction bases outside the gene matches: 15. Here the CDR3 DNA reads TGTGCCAGCTCACCAACGGGGGGACTAGCGGAAAACCACGGAGAGACCCAGTACTTC. Its protein is CASSPTGGLAENHGETQYF.

The chain uses TRBV30 and TRBJ1-2, with 10 positions matching TRBD1. V was pared by 5 bases and J by 8 bases, with 11 bases of the junction left unmatched. CDR1 GTSNPN and CDR2 SVGIG come from the germline V gene (reference sequence). The CDR3 runs to 14 residues. This CDR3 reads CAWVKGQGPGGYTF. The CDR3 DNA is TGTGCCTGGGTTAAGGGACAGGGGCCGGGCGGCTACACCTTC.

On this clone: Other DNA sequences in this specimen translate into the identical CDR3. This rearrangement joins TRBV12-5 to TRBJ2-6; D unresolved. CDR1 LGHNT and CDR2 FRNRAP come from the germline V gene. The CDR3 runs 14 residues. Trimming shortened V by 6 bases and J by 1 base, and 7 bases separated the two germline ends. CDR3 loop: CASGSGSGANVLTF. The DNA of the CDR3 is TGTGCTAGTGGGTCCGGGTCTGGGGCCAACGTCCTGACTTTC.

This clone has just a few counts. This chain links TRBV5-1 with TRBJ1-2, with D perhaps TRBD1 (5 bases). Germline CDR1 is SGHRS and CDR2 is YFSETQ. CDR3 length: 13 amino acids. Deletions cut 0 bases from V and 7 bases from J, with 10 bases between. Here the CDR3 DNA reads TGCGCCAGCAGCTTGGGGCGGGGCAGTGGCTACACCTTC. The encoded protein is CASSLGRGSGYTF.

The chain links TRBV27 to TRBJ2-7; D call uncertain. V lost 3 bases and J 3 bases, leaving 12 bases between the germline ends. The length of the CDR3 is 14 residues. In germline, CDR1 is MNHEY, CDR2 SMNVEV (reference sequence). CDR3 nucleotide sequence: TGTGCCAGCAGTTTCGTGGGCCAGATCTACGAGCAGTACTTC. Protein: CASSFVGQIYEQYF.

This rearrangement joins TRBV15 to TRBJ1-1, with no clear D. The germline V gene encodes CDR1 LNHNV and CDR2 YYDKDF (reference sequence). This CDR3 is built from 14 residues. V lost 0 bases and J lost 1, with 6 bases in between. The CDR3 DNA is TGTGCCACCAGCAGAGATACACAGAACACTGAAGCTTTCTTT. Protein: CATSRDTQNTEAFF.

The rearrangement links TRBV28 to TRBJ2-1, with 7 bases matching TRBD2. Germline CDR1 MDHEN, CDR2 SYDVKM. The CDR3 sequence is 15 residues long. J gave up 0 bases and V 7 bases, and 6 bases lay outside the gene matches. This CDR3 reads CASTDWGGSYNEQFF. DNA of the CDR3: TGTGCCAGCACCGACTGGGGGGGCTCCTACAATGAGCAGTTCTTC.

The chain has TRBV28 and TRBJ1-2, with D perhaps matching TRBD1 (5 bases). CDR1 and CDR2 from the germline V gene are MDHEN and SYDVKM. Trimming shortened V by 5 bases and J by 5 bases, and 18 bases separated the two germline ends. This CDR3 is built from 15 residues. The CDR3 spells CASSVQTQGSYGYTF. The CDR3 region has the DNA TGTGCCAGCAGTGTACAGACCCAGGGTTCATATGGCTACACCTTC.

The chain has TRBV18 and TRBJ2-7; maybe TRBD1 (5 bases). Trimming stripped 2 bases from V and 4 bases from J, with 18 bases between. The germline V gene encodes CDR1 KGHSH and CDR2 LQKENI. This CDR3 contains 16 residues. CDR3 DNA sequence: TGTGCCAGCTCACCAGGGTTGGCAGGGAAGTGGTACGAGCAGTACTTC. This sequence encodes CASSPGLAGKWYEQYF. Using reference TRBV18 and TRBJ2-7 for the parts outside the CDR3, the full variable domain is NAGVMQNPRHLVRRRGQEARLRCSPMKGHSHVYWYRQLPEEGLKFMVYLQKENIIDESGMPKERFSAEFPKEGPSILRIQQVVRGDSAAYFCASSPGLAGKWYEQYFGPGTRLTVT.

This clone was seen just once. The chain joins TRBV4-1 to TRBJ2-7; TRBD1 matches 9 bases. Germline lookup yields CDR1 MGHRA and CDR2 YSYEKL. Germline trimming cut 4 bases from V and 2 bases from J; bases unmatched to any gene: 3. This CDR3 is built from 14 residues. The DNA of the CDR3 is TGCGCCAGCAGCCCCCGGGACAGGGCCTACGAGCAGTACTTC. Its protein is CASSPRDRAYEQYF.

The rearrangement uses TRBV5-1 and TRBJ2-1; 10 positions agree with TRBD1. Per the germline V gene, CDR1 is SGHRS and CDR2 is YFSETQ. The CDR3 consists of 18 residues. V lost 0 bases and J lost 8; bases outside the gene matches: 14. The CDR3 coding sequence is TGCGCCAGCAGCTTGGCCATACCGGGACAGGGGATTATCGATGAGCAGTTCTTC. Its translation is CASSLAIPGQGIIDEQFF.

The gene calls are TRBV5-6 and TRBJ1-2; 10 positions agree with TRBD1. The V gene's germline CDR1 is SGHDT and CDR2 YYEEEE. The CDR3 spans 13 residues. Germline trimming cut 2 bases from V and 6 bases from J; bases unmatched to any gene: 1. CDR3 coding DNA: TGTGCCAGCAGCTTCGGACAGGGGGATGGCTACACCTTC. Encoded protein: CASSFGQGDGYTF.

The V call is TRBV30, the J call TRBJ2-3; D possibly corresponds to TRBD1 (6 bases). This CDR3 spans 12 amino acids. V lost 5 bases and J 5 bases, leaving 11 bases between the germline ends. Germline V gene sequence: CDR1 GTSNPN, CDR2 SVGIG (reference sequence). DNA of the CDR3: TGTGCCTGGGGGGGCTCCTTAGATACGCAGTATTTT. Translating gives CAWGGSLDTQYF.

The rearrangement links TRBV1 to TRBJ2-2; the D segment call TRBD2 is taken from the table without a DNA check. TRBV1 is a pseudogene locus. This CDR3 is built from 17 residues. The CDR3 bases are TGCACCAGCAGCCATCCCGCGGCGGGATCGAACACCGGGGAGCTGTTTTTT. This gives the protein CTSSHPAAGSNTGELFF.

This chain joins TRBV6-1 and TRBJ2-5; D ambiguous. The CDR3 is 12 residues long. Deletions cut 6 bases from V and 4 bases from J, with 9 bases between. CDR1 and CDR2 from the germline V gene are MNHNS and SASEGT. The CDR3 sequence: CASRVQAETQYF. CDR3 DNA: TGTGCCAGCAGAGTCCAAGCAGAGACCCAGTACTTC.

The chain employs TRBV19 and TRBJ2-1; D ambiguous. Trimming removed 5 bases from V and 4 bases from J, with 6 bases in between. The CDR3 has 12 residues. CDR1 and CDR2 from the germline V gene are LNHDA and SQIVND (reference sequence). CDR3 amino acids: CASSWQYNEQFF. CDR3 DNA: TGTGCCAGTAGTTGGCAGTACAATGAGCAGTTCTTC.